This T cell receptor (beta chain) was documented in a study of cytomegalovirus exposure and HLA in healthy donors. Study-wide context: An early release of data contained about 85 million unique TCRs, which came from HLA-typed donors. Within the Caucasian-associated ancestry cluster were 81% of the approximately 400 genotyped donors. General study findings and limits: Earlier analysis looked at TCR beta V segments, and most were productive about 87% or about 30% of the time. A later analysis revealed that TCR association rates differed between HLA loci, peaking at DRB1 and bottoming out at HLA-C.

Per germline, CDR1 SGHRS and CDR2 YFSETQ. V shed 4 bases and J 13 bases; nucleotides not matched to a gene: 15. This CDR3 comprises 15 residues. Researchers ran the PCR with 60 Vbeta and 13 Jbeta primers. The repertoire was sequenced with immunoSEQ multiplex PCR; TCRdb's copy has only in-frame clones and lacks some. The table shows some 120,000 clones, with about 80% occurring only once. For this clone: Its antigen is currently unknown.

The TCR originated in a human donor in good health. Sequenced sample: PBMCs. The gene calls are TRBV5-1 and TRBJ2-7, with TRBD2 matching 12 bases. In nucleotides, the CDR3 is TGCGCCAGCAGCACAACTAGCGGGGGGATTGGGGACGCATACTTC. This translates into CASSTTSGGIGDAYF.